This T cell receptor beta chain was captured in a study of control samples from healthy donors and cancer patients. Germline V gives CDR1 LNHDA, CDR2 SQIVND (reference sequence). V lost 6 bases to trimming and J lost 5 bases, with 11 bases between them. The CDR3 consists of 13 residues. The repertoire was sequenced with immunoSEQ multiplex PCR; TCRdb's copy has only in-frame clones and lacks some. Counted here are tens of thousands of clones, roughly 94% occurring once; the ten biggest clones make up nearly 2.5%. This TCR was sampled from a man between 25 and 39 years old in good health. V is TRBV19 and J is TRBJ2-1; tentatively, D is TRBD2 (7 bases). Sequenced input: blood. CDR3 in DNA: TGTGCCAGTAGGTTCGGGGGGCACAATGAGCAGTTCTTC. Translation: CASRFGGHNEQFF.